The 17 T cell receptor beta chains reported below all come from one sample, sequenced in a study of human T cells and chemical hapten exposure. The starting material, unfractionated whole blood, was used for total RNA extraction. From the 5' RACE reads, TCRdb called clonotypes with MiXCR, one entry per CDR3 protein. Of 120,000 to 150,000 distinct CDR3 sequences listed, around 4.1% are singletons. These receptors were collected from a female donor in good health.

This clonotype was seen ten or more times. The chain employs TRBV7-2 and TRBJ2-5, with TRBD2 matching 12 bases. V was clipped by 5 bases and J by 9 bases; unmatched bases: 13. The CDR3 has 16 residues. Germline lookup yields CDR1 SGHTA and CDR2 FQGNSA. Here the CDR3 DNA reads TGTGCCAGCAGCCCAACTAGCGGGGGGATCTTTGGAGCCCAGTACTTC. Its translation: CASSPTSGGIFGAQYF.

The chain couples TRBV18 to TRBJ1-3; tentative D call: TRBD1 (5 bases). The CDR3 totals 13 residues. Germline lookup yields CDR1 KGHSH and CDR2 LQKENI. V lost 3 bases, J lost 9 bases, and 12 bases lay in between. The CDR3 loop reads CASSPRQGGTIYF. CDR3 sequence (DNA): TGTGCCAGCTCACCTCGCCAGGGAGGCACCATATATTTT.

This clonotype was recorded many times. The CDR3 here is CAISESGLDEQFF. The CDR3 DNA follows: TGTGCCATCAGTGAGTCAGGGTTGGATGAGCAGTTCTTC. V and J are TRBV10-3 and TRBJ2-1; D unclear. CDR1 ENHRY and CDR2 SYGVKD come from the germline V gene. V lost 0 bases and J 8 bases, leaving 8 bases between the germline ends. CDR3 size: 13 residues.

At least ten counts were recorded for this clonotype. The genes are TRBV9 and TRBJ1-6, with D uncertain. The CDR3 loop spans 16 amino acids. Trimming removed 0 bases from V and 7 bases from J, with 14 bases in between. The germline gives CDR1 SGDLS, CDR2 YYNGEE. CDR3 bases: TGTGCCAGCAGCGTAGGGCCCTGGGCCCTAAATTCACCCCTCCACTTT. Encoded protein: CASSVGPWALNSPLHF.

The rearrangement joins TRBV7-7 to TRBJ2-7; perhaps TRBD1 as D (6 bases). V was cut by 5 bases and J by 2 bases, with 10 bases left in between. Germline V gene data show CDR1 as SSHAT and CDR2 as FNYEAQ (reference sequence). The CDR3 loop spans 13 amino acids. The CDR3 here is CASSPDSTYEQYF. The CDR3, as DNA: TGTGCCAGCAGCCCGGACAGCACCTACGAGCAGTACTTC.

This clonotype was seen at least ten times. V is TRBV29-1 and J is TRBJ2-3; D is possibly TRBD1 or TRBD2 (5 bases each). V was clipped by 6 bases and J by 0 bases, with 10 bases between them. This CDR3 comprises 13 residues. Germline values: CDR1 SQVTM, CDR2 ANQGSEA. The CDR3 coding sequence is TGCAGCGTCTGGGGACCAAGCACAGATACGCAGTATTTT. It translates to CSVWGPSTDTQYF.

This clonotype appeared many times. This chain uses TRBV6-6 with TRBJ2-7; TRBD2 might be the D (6 bases). V dropped 5 bases and J dropped 4 bases, with 18 bases sitting between them. CDR1 MNHNY and CDR2 SVGAGI come from the germline V gene (reference sequence). This CDR3 is 15 amino acids long. The CDR3 here is CASSAPGGVGYEQYF. In DNA, the CDR3 is TGTGCCAGCAGTGCCCCCGGCGGGGTCGGGTACGAGCAGTACTTC.

This clonotype was recorded at least ten times. The chain couples TRBV12-3 or TRBV12-4 to TRBJ2-7; 9 bases agree with TRBD1. The CDR3 is 12 amino acids. Trimming cost V 6 bases and J 9 bases; bases outside gene matches: 6. CDR3 bases: TGTGCCAGCAGACCGGACAGGGGAGGGCAGTACTTC. Translating it yields CASRPDRGGQYF.

This clonotype was seen many times. The chain recombines TRBV19 with TRBJ2-3, with D possibly being TRBD1 or TRBD2 (5 bases each). The V gene lost 4 bases and the J gene lost 0 bases, with 11 bases spanning the gap. The CDR3 is 15 amino acids. CDR1 is LNHDA and CDR2 is SQIVND in the germline V gene (reference sequence). Written as DNA, the CDR3 is TGTGCCAGTAGTACCGGGGACGGAAGCACAGATACGCAGTATTTT. This translates into CASSTGDGSTDTQYF.

This clonotype was counted at least ten times. This CDR3 is CASSPAGGWNIQYF. For the CDR3, the DNA is TGTGCCAGCAGCCCAGCGGGGGGCTGGAACATTCAGTACTTC. The chain carries TRBV7-2 and TRBJ2-4; 9 bases are a match to TRBD2. The CDR3 runs 14 residues. With V trimmed by 5 bases and J by 7 bases, 6 bases remained unmatched. Germline lookup yields CDR1 SGHTA and CDR2 FQGNSA.

This clonotype was detected ten times or more. This chain joins TRBV28 and TRBJ1-2; 10 bases map to TRBD1. V dropped 3 bases and J dropped 4; count of bases not matched to a gene: 11. This CDR3 is 17 amino acids long. The germline V gene encodes CDR1 MDHEN and CDR2 SYDVKM. CDR3 protein: CASSFISTGQGLYGYTF. In DNA, the CDR3 is TGTGCCAGCAGTTTTATAAGCACGGGACAGGGGCTCTATGGCTACACCTTC.

This clonotype was picked up many times. The chain couples TRBV7-9 to TRBJ2-4; 9 nucleotides agree with TRBD2. Germline trimming cut 0 bases from V and 3 bases from J; bases unmatched to any gene: 3. This CDR3 contains 16 residues. CDR1 is SEHNR and CDR2 is FQNEAQ in the germline V gene (reference sequence). Here the CDR3 reads CASSLAWRGGKNIQYF. Here the CDR3 DNA reads TGTGCCAGCAGCTTAGCGTGGCGGGGGGGCAAAAACATTCAGTACTTC.

This clonotype was recorded many times. As DNA, the CDR3 is TGTGCCAGCAGCGTCACGGACCCTATAAATGAGCAGTTCTTC. It yields the protein CASSVTDPINEQFF. This sequence joins TRBV12-3 or TRBV12-4 and TRBJ2-1; D unresolved. The length of the CDR3 is 14 residues. Between the trimmed V and J ends, which lost 6 bases and 7 bases, there was a span of 16 bases.

Many counts were recorded for this clonotype. The DNA of the CDR3 is TGCGCCAGCAGCTTCGGGGGTGGTAGTGAAAAACTGTTTTTT. This translates into CASSFGGGSEKLFF. The chain recombines TRBV5-1 with TRBJ1-4; a weak D match, TRBD1 (5 bases). Germline-derived CDR1 and CDR2 are SGHRS and YFSETQ. The CDR3 runs to 14 residues. Between the trimmed V and J ends, which lost 2 bases and 7 bases, there was a span of 12 bases.

V and J are TRBV6-2 or TRBV6-3 and TRBJ1-4, with D maybe TRBD1 (6 bases). CDR1 MNHEY and CDR2 SVGEGT come from the germline V gene. Trimming cost V 3 bases and J 13 bases, with 21 bases left between them. The CDR3 extends over 15 amino acids. CDR3 in DNA: TGTGCCAGCAGTTATTCCGACAGGCCCGGTGGAGGACTGTTTTTT. It translates to CASSYSDRPGGGLFF.

This clonotype has ten or more counts. V and J are TRBV6-5 and TRBJ2-1; 7 nucleotides match TRBD1. The germline V gene has CDR1 MNHEY and CDR2 SVGAGI. V lost 10 bases to trimming and J lost 7 bases; unmatched junction nucleotides: 16. The CDR3 has 15 residues. In DNA, the CDR3 is TGTGCCACCCAACATGAGACAGGGTCCTCGAATGAGCAGTTCTTC. Its protein product is CATQHETGSSNEQFF.

This clonotype appeared many times. The CDR3 DNA reads TGTGCCACCAGTTGGGGGAGGGACGAAGCTAACTATGGCTACACCTTC. Its protein is CATSWGRDEANYGYTF. V usage is TRBV24-1 and J usage is TRBJ1-2; a weak D match, TRBD1 (5 bases). This CDR3 region has 16 residues. The germline V and J ends were trimmed by 6 bases and 0 bases, with 16 bases remaining between them. CDR1 KGHDR and CDR2 SFDVKD come from the germline V gene.